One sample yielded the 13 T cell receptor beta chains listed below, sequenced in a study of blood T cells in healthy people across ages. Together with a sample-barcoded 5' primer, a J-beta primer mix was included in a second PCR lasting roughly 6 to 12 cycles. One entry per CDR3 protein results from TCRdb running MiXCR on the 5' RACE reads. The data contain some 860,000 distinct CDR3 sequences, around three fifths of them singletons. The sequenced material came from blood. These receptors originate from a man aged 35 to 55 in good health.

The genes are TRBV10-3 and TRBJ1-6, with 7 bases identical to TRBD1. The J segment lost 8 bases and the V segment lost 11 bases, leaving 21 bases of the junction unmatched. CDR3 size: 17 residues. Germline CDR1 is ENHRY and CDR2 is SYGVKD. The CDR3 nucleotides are TGTGCCGCCAAAGACACCAAGGGGGCGGAGTCCTATTCACCCCTCCACTTT. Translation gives CAAKDTKGAESYSPLHF.

CDR3 in amino acids: CASSRSGGLSSYEQYF. CDR3 DNA sequence: TGTGCCAGCAGCCGTAGCGGGGGTCTCAGCTCCTACGAGCAGTACTTC. The chain employs TRBV6-2 or TRBV6-3 and TRBJ2-7, with TRBD2 identical over 9 bases. The germline gives CDR1 MNHEY, CDR2 SVGEGT. The CDR3 spans 16 residues. Trimming took 6 bases from V and 0 from J; bases not matched to a gene: 9.

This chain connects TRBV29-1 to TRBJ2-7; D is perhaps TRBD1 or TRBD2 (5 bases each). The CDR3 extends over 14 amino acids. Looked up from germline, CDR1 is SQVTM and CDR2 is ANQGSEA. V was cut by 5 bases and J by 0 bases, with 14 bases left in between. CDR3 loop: CSVWDARRSYEQYF. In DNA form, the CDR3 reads TGCAGCGTTTGGGACGCCAGACGCTCCTACGAGCAGTACTTC.

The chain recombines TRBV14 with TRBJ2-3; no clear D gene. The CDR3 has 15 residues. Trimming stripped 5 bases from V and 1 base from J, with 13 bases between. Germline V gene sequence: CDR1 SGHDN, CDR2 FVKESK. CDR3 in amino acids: CASSKRRVGTDTQYF. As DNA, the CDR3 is TGTGCCAGCAGCAAAAGAAGGGTAGGCACAGATACGCAGTATTTT.

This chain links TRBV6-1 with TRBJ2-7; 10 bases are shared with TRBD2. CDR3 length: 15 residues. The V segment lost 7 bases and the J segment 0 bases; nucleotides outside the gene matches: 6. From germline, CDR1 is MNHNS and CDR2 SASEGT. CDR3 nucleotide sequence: TGTGCCAGCACCGTAGCGGGGGGAGGCTCCTACGAGCAGTACTTC. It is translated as CASTVAGGGSYEQYF.

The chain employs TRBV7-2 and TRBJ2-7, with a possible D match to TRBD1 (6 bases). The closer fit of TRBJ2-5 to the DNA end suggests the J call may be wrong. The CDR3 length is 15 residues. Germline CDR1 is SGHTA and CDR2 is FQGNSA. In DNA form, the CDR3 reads TGTGCCAGCAGCTCACCCCGACAGGTCCTGGAGACCCAGTACTTC. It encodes CASSSPRQVLETQYF.

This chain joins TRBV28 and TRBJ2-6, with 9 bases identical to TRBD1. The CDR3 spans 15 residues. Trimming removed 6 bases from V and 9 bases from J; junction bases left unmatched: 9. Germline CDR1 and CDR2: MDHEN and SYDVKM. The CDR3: CASRFGGTGFNVLTF. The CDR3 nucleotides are TGTGCCAGCAGGTTCGGGGGGACAGGGTTCAACGTCCTGACTTTC.

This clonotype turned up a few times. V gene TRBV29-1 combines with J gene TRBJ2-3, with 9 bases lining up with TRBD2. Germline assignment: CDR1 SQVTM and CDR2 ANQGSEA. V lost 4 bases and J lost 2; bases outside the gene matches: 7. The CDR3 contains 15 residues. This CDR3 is CSVVSSGALTDTQYF. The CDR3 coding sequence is TGCAGCGTTGTATCTAGCGGGGCCCTCACAGATACGCAGTATTTT.

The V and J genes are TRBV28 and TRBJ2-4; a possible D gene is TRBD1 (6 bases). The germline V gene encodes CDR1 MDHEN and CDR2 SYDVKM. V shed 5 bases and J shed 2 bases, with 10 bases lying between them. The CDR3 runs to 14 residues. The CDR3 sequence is CASSPRDTKNIQYF. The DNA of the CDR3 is TGTGCCAGCAGTCCTAGGGACACCAAAAACATTCAGTACTTC.

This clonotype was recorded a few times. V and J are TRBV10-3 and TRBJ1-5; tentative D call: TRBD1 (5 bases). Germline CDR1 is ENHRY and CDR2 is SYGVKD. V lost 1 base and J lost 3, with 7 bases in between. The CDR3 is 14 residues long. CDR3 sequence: CAISELGPNQPQHF. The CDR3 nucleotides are TGTGCCATCAGTGAGTTGGGACCCAATCAGCCCCAGCATTTT.

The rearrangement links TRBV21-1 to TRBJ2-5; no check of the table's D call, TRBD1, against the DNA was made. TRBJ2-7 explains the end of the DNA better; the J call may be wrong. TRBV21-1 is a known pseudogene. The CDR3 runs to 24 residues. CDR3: CASSKEGAGTGKYRVAGRVYEQYF. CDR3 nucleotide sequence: TGTGCCAGCAGCAAAGAGGGGGCCGGGACAGGGAAATACCGGGTGGCGGGAAGGGTCTACGAGCAGTACTTC.

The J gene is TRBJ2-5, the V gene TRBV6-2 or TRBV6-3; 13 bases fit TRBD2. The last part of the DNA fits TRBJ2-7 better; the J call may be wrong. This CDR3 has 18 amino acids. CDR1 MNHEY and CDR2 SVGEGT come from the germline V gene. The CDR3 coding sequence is TGTGCCAGCAGCTGGGACAAGATGACTAGCGGGAGGATCCACGAGCAGTACTTC. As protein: CASSWDKMTSGRIHEQYF.

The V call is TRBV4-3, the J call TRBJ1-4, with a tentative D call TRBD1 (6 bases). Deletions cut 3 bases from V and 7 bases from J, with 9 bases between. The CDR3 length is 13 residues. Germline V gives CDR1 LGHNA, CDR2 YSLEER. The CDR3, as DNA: TGCGCCAGCAGCCAGGGGGGCGGTGAAAAACTGTTTTTT. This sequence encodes CASSQGGGEKLFF.